This T cell receptor beta chain comes out of a study of identical twins. Study conclusions and caveats: Insertions were fewer in abundant cord blood beta clonotypes, whereas memory repertoires showed none of this pattern.

TCRdb reprocessed the 5' RACE reads via MiXCR and lists one record per CDR3 protein. The table shows a few hundred thousand distinct CDR3 sequences, with 20% to 25% occurring only once. This clonotype was seen only a few times. Its antigen is still unknown. V shed 1 base and J shed 0 bases, with 7 bases lying between them. Germline V gives CDR1 LGHDT, CDR2 YNNKEL (reference sequence). The CDR3 has 15 residues. In addition, the sample was reused for a study of T cells expressing NK-cell markers. That study adds: CD8+ T cells in six or seven donors included dominant NKG2C+ clonotypes at 1.0-7.0%. In a handful of donors, dominant clonotypes made up about 28.3-65% of CD3+CD56-NKG2C+ cells.

The source is a woman under 30 in good health. The sequenced sample was CD4+ T cells sorted from blood. The chain uses TRBV3-1 and TRBJ2-1; no clear D. The CDR3 bases are TGTGCCAGCAGCCAAGGAGGCTTCTCCTACAATGAGCAGTTCTTC. Encoded protein: CASSQGGFSYNEQFF.